A selection of T cell receptor beta chains follows, all from one sample in a study of T-cell reconstitution after alpha-beta-depleted transplantation in children. TCRdb re-called the PCR reads with MiXCR, one entry per CDR3 protein. The sample holds approximately 300,000 distinct CDR3 sequences, about 9.9% seen once. The sequencing here drew on peripheral blood, taken 180 days after TCRalphabeta/CD19-depleted stem cell transplant. The receptors were sampled from a male patient aged 2-15 years who had a stem cell transplant for chronic granulomatous disease, so the T cells may come from the graft donor. The CDR3 runs from the conserved cysteine through the conserved F or W. Fields, in order: D gene, J gene, clone size, V gene, CDR3 length, CDR3 protein, CDR3 DNA. D genes are given only for firm matches. A clone size is listed for some rows: how often the clone was seen (once, few, many), or a class if it is expanded.

TRBD1,TRBJ2-5,many,TRBV11-2,15,CASSSEGTAQETQYF,TGTGCCAGCAGCTCCGAAGGGACAGCTCAAGAGACCCAGTACTTC
TRBD2,TRBJ2-5,many,TRBV20-1,14,CSARDWAGGETQYF,TGCAGTGCTAGAGATTGGGCGGGAGGAGAGACCCAGTACTTC
NA,TRBJ2-7,many,TRBV7-9,14,CASSFGAQAYEQYF,TGTGCCAGCAGCTTTGGGGCCCAAGCCTACGAGCAGTACTTC
NA,TRBJ2-1,many,TRBV9,15,CASSHLAQSSNEQFF,TGTGCCAGCAGTCATCTAGCGCAATCCTCCAATGAGCAGTTCTTC
NA,TRBJ2-3,many,TRBV5-1,14,CASSRLDTTDTQYF,TGCGCCAGCAGCCGCCTGGACACCACAGATACGCAGTATTTT
TRBD2,TRBJ2-1,many,TRBV6-1,15,CASSVGLAGDNEQFF,TGTGCCAGCAGTGTGGGACTAGCGGGAGACAATGAGCAGTTCTTC
NA,TRBJ2-1,many,TRBV29-1,14,CSVTGTLGGNEQFF,TGCAGCGTAACAGGGACCCTCGGGGGCAATGAGCAGTTCTTC
NA,TRBJ2-7,many,TRBV5-1,12,CASSLPLDEQYF,TGCGCCAGCAGCTTACCCCTGGACGAGCAGTACTTC
NA,TRBJ2-1,many,TRBV6-2/TRBV6-3,13,CASSYRSANEQFF,TGTGCCAGCAGTTATCGCTCCGCCAATGAGCAGTTCTTC
NA,TRBJ2-7,many,TRBV29-1,12,CSVVYGAYEQYF,TGCAGCGTCGTTTATGGAGCCTACGAGCAGTACTTC
NA,TRBJ2-3,many,TRBV5-5,14,CASSLPGYTDTQYF,TGTGCCAGCAGCTTGCCCGGATACACAGATACGCAGTATTTT
NA,TRBJ2-2,many,TRBV5-1,15,CASSLGATNTGELFF,TGCGCCAGCAGCTTGGGCGCGACGAACACCGGGGAGCTGTTTTTT
NA,TRBJ1-5,many,TRBV20-1,14,CSARDRGSNQPQHF,TGCAGTGCTAGAGATCGGGGGAGCAATCAGCCCCAGCATTTT
TRBD2,TRBJ2-3,NA,TRBV20-1,17,CSARDHPYGRGTDTQYF,TGCAGTGCTAGAGATCACCCATACGGGAGGGGCACAGATACGCAGTATTTT
NA,TRBJ2-7,many,TRBV6-1,14,CASRSTGDRGEQYF,TGTGCCAGCAGAAGTACAGGGGACCGGGGGGAGCAGTACTTC
NA,TRBJ1-5,many,TRBV7-2,10,CASSLDRENF,TGTGCCAGCAGCTTAGACAGGGAGAATTTT
TRBD2,TRBJ2-2,many,TRBV7-2,16,CASSKGLAENTGELFF,TGTGCCAGCAGCAAGGGACTAGCGGAGAACACCGGGGAGCTGTTTTTT
NA,TRBJ1-1,many,TRBV28,15,CASSLPGDWNTEAFF,TGTGCCAGCAGTTTACCAGGGGACTGGAACACTGAAGCTTTCTTT
TRBD2,TRBJ2-4,many,TRBV7-2,21,CASSLGLKGLAGGSSKNIQYF,TGTGCCAGCAGCTTAGGGCTGAAAGGACTAGCGGGGGGGAGTTCCAAAAACATTCAGTACTTC
NA,TRBJ2-1,many,TRBV5-1,14,CASSLVGARNEQFF,TGCGCCAGCAGCTTGGTGGGGGCTCGTAATGAGCAGTTCTTC
TRBD2,TRBJ2-5,many,TRBV29-1,17,CSVNRAGGPPLYETQYF,TGCAGCGTTAATCGGGCGGGAGGCCCTCCACTTTATGAGACCCAGTACTTC
NA,TRBJ2-7,few,TRBV2,15,CASSEERRESYEQYF,TGTGCCAGCAGTGAAGAACGCAGGGAATCCTACGAGCAGTACTTC